This TCR beta chain appears in the sequencing data of a study of blood T cell repertoires in COVID-19. Turning to the study itself: T cells, B-cell-depleted T cells, or PBMCs supplied cDNA or gDNA.

Original processing methods: Amplified reference gene primers provided the basis for estimating nucleated cell counts. Some clones are missing from TCRdb's copy, which holds only in-frame ones; the method was immunoSEQ multiplex PCR. V and J calls and clone size are given by that table; D and trimming were obtained from the DNA. In the table there are about 130,000 clones, 70% to 90% of which are singletons. Germline values: CDR1 SGHNT, CDR2 YENEEA. This CDR3 is built from 15 residues. With V trimmed by 0 bases and J by 7 bases, 5 bases remained unmatched. V gene TRBV11-3 combines with J gene TRBJ2-1; TRBD2 matches at 8 bases. This TCR was recovered from a man between 70 and 80 years old with active COVID-19. Specimen: peripheral blood. CDR3 DNA sequence: TGTGCCAGCAGCTTAGACGGCGGGAGGCAAAATGAGCAGTTCTTC. This sequence encodes CASSLDGGRQNEQFF.